Given below is one T cell receptor beta chain in context. With the 5' RACE reads reprocessed, TCRdb shows one record per CDR3 protein and no DNA. Recorded for this sample: 130,000 to 150,000 distinct CDR3 sequences. The sample originates from a study of T cells expressing NK-cell markers. The length of the CDR3 is 14 residues. CDR1 MNHEY and CDR2 SVGAGI come from the germline V gene. The origin of this receptor is a man younger than 35 in good health. The chain links TRBV6-5 to TRBJ2-3; without DNA, the TCRdb call of TRBD2 cannot be checked. Source material: blood T cells: a sorted CD56 or NKG2C T cell subset, CD4+ or CD8+ T cells, or bulk PBMC T cells (not recorded which). This chain's CDR3 is CASSYVREGDTQYF.